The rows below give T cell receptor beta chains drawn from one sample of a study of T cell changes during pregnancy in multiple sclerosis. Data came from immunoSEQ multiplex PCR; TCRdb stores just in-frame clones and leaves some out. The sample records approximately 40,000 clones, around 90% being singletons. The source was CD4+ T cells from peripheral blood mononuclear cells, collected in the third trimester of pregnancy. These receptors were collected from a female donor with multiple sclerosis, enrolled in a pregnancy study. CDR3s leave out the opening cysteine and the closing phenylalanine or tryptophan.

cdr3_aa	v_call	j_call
ASSSSGNSYEQY	TRBV19	TRBJ2-7
ASSPPGKNGSPDTQY	TRBV18	TRBJ2-3
ASRQYQETQY	TRBV6-5	TRBJ2-5
ASSLAGTPSYEQY	TRBV6-5	TRBJ2-7
ASSQNRDRDTDTQY	TRBV4-2	TRBJ2-3
ASSVGPETGAGEAF	TRBV9	TRBJ1-1
ASSPGQGTGELF	TRBV7-3	TRBJ2-2
ASSDPLSSGRAETDTQY	TRBV6-4	TRBJ2-3
ASSPRGFSYNEQF	TRBV18	TRBJ2-1
ASRSPQLAWYEQY	TRBV6-1	TRBJ2-7
ASARGPNTEAF	TRBV6-1	TRBJ1-1
ASSFTIGTGGNEQF	TRBV7-9	TRBJ2-1